This TCR beta chain was sequenced during a study of CD8+ T cells in alopecia areata (dated by TCRdb to between 2018 and 2020). Background on the whole study: High-throughput TCRbeta sequencing was used to examine T cell clonal expansion in alopecia areata in both the C3H/HeJ mouse model and human patients. Clonality in the scalp was compared among normal scalp (n=4), patchy alopecia areata scalp (n=8), and alopecia totalis/universalis scalp (n=8). Amplification of TCRbeta CDR3 regions was done by immunoSEQ multiplex PCR using 35 Vbeta forward primers and 13 Jbeta reverse primers. RNA came from the PAXgene miRNA kit for fixed scalp, the miRNeasy kit for PBMCs, and the RNeasy kit for mouse skin. Scalp tissue and sorted CD4+ and CD8+ peripheral blood T cells from patchy and totalis/universalis alopecia areata patients and from healthy controls were covered by human TCRbeta sequencing.

PBMCs were isolated by density centrifugation and stained for CD3, CD4 and CD8, and CD4+ and CD8+ T cells were sorted on a FACSAria. Scalp biopsies and blood samples were provided by unaffected controls. The CDR3 measures 12 amino acids from cysteine to phenylalanine. Left in the record is the CDR3 DNA by itself, 36 bases read in frame from the first base. V is pared back by 8 bases and J by 0 bases, with 2 bases lying between the germline termini. The germline V gene encodes CDR1 MNHNY and CDR2 SVGAGI (reference sequence). Details on this clone: The antigen it binds to is not known. No qualities accompany the bases; no much larger clone lies one base away.

The study at large found these results: Unlike mouse skin, where gammadelta T cells dominate, normal human skin contains resident alphabeta T cells that get sequenced too, which complicates analysis of the scalp TCR repertoire. Compared with normal scalp, lesional scalp had higher clonality and more expanded CD8+ clones, particularly in alopecia totalis/universalis, a pattern that suggests antigenic drive. Shared TCR sequences between patients were less evident than in mice, which may be partly attributable to HLA diversity in the patient population.

The library was obtained by the immunoSEQ multiplex PCR assay. For TCR sequencing, RNA was extracted from every sample and reverse transcribed into cDNA to serve as template. SuperScript III was used for first-strand cDNA synthesis, primed with a 2:1 mix of oligo-dT and random hexamers. Amplification bias was assessed with a synthetic immune receptor repertoire, and residual bias was removed computationally. In the paper's pipeline: Raw reads were preprocessed to remove errors, and CDR3 was defined according to IMGT conventions as the region from the conserved cysteine to phenylalanine. To get clonality, Shannon entropy was normalized by log2 of the number of productive unique TCRs and the result was subtracted from 1. CD4 or CD8 identity of scalp clones was inferred by cross-referencing scalp TCRbeta sequences with sorted blood CD4 and CD8 repertoires. In TCRdb, the immuneACCESS table is reduced to in-frame sequences with V and J assigned. These tables do not hold every clone; where another copy was compared, an unresolved V gene accounts for under half, and the others remain unexplained. The D gene and trimming were derived from the DNA, and the V and J assignments and clone size from that table. The sample data list approximately 150,000 clones, and 45% to 60% of these were observed just once. The biggest ten clones account for around 5% of the sample.

Sequencing input: CD4+ T cells sorted from blood. Rearrangement joined TRBV6-6 to TRBJ2-6; no D gene call is confident. This clonotype was obtained from a human donor in good health. In nucleotides, the sequence is TGTGCCAGCCTCTCTGGGGCCAACGTCCTGACTTTC. It codes for CASLSGANVLTF.